This T cell receptor (beta chain) is drawn from a study of human T cells and chemical hapten exposure. Study-level information: Mostly female patients had alopecia areata, totalis or universalis. Regarding the study as a whole: Against controls, expanded TCRs gave rise to significantly more large CDR3 similarity clusters.

Stated time point: patch test 1, 2 weeks after DPC sensitization. Treatment indicated: therapeutic diphenylcyclopropenone sensitization with weekly scalp DPC. This clonotype was seen only a few times. Its antigen is unknown. Unique molecular identifiers were affixed to discrete cDNA molecules within the library. Authors' data handling: There were a median of roughly 100,000 TCRs per sample, with a range from about 23,224 to 690,600. TCRdb recomputed calls from the RACE reads with MiXCR, one row per CDR3 protein. The V and J calls here are based on TCRdb, not the publication. The sample consists of around 340,000 distinct CDR3 sequences, around 7% of them appearing once. The CDR3 has 16 residues. The J segment lost 3 bases and the V segment lost 9 bases, leaving 15 bases of the junction unmatched. The germline V gene encodes CDR1 MNHNS and CDR2 SASEGT.

This sequence originates from a woman between 18 and 29 years old with alopecia areata. Some clones in this sample may be carry-over from other donors' samples. V gene TRBV6-1 combines with J gene TRBJ2-7; TRBD2 matches 9 bases. The sample was whole blood, taken in connection with sensitization to the hapten diphenylcyclopropenone (DPC). The CDR3: CASFHLGLAGYYEQYF. The CDR3 nucleotides read TGTGCCAGTTTCCACTTGGGCCTAGCGGGGTACTACGAGCAGTACTTC.